These T cell receptor beta chains were read from a single sample in a study of T cell changes during pregnancy in multiple sclerosis. Clones were sequenced by immunoSEQ multiplex PCR, and TCRdb holds only the in-frame ones, with some missing. The data show over 25,000 clones, about nine tenths seen once. The sequenced sample was CD8+ T cells from peripheral blood mononuclear cells, obtained in the second trimester of pregnancy. The receptors originated from a female donor with multiple sclerosis, enrolled in a pregnancy study. CDR3s include the opening cysteine and the closing phenylalanine or tryptophan. A D gene is named only where the DNA matches it firmly. Clone size is stated in some rows and not others, as once, few, many or a class when expanded.

v_gene,j_gene,abundance,d_gene,CDR3nt,CDR3aa
TRBV30,TRBJ2-7,.,TRBD2,TGTGCCTGGAGTGTACTGGGGAGCGGGGCTCTCTACGAGCAGTACTTC,CAWSVLGSGALYEQYF
TRBV6-1,TRBJ1-1,.,.,TGTGCCAGCGAGCGGGGATCTCACACTGAAGCTTTCTTT,CASERGSHTEAFF
TRBV9,TRBJ1-2,.,TRBD1,TGTGCCAGCAGCATTAACAGGGGGCCTAGCTATGGCTACACCTTC,CASSINRGPSYGYTF
TRBV7-9,TRBJ2-3,.,.,TGTGCCAGCAGCTACAGGTTGTCCAGAGATACGCAGTATTTT,CASSYRLSRDTQYF
TRBV15,TRBJ1-1,.,.,TGTGCCACCAGCAGAGCTCAGGGGAACACTGAAGCTTTCTTT,CATSRAQGNTEAFF
TRBV4-1,TRBJ2-1,.,TRBD2,TGCGCCAGCAGCCCCACCCCCGGGACTAGTTTATATGAGCAGTTCTTC,CASSPTPGTSLYEQFF
TRBV7-9,TRBJ1-2,.,.,TGTGCCAGCAGCCAGATTACCACTGGCTACACCTTC,CASSQITTGYTF
TRBV4-1,TRBJ1-1,few,.,TGCGCCAGCGAGGGCGAGAACACTGAAGCTTTCTTT,CASEGENTEAFF
TRBV18,TRBJ2-7,.,.,TGTGCCAGCTCACCAGGACGGGACACCTCCTACGAGCAGTACTTC,CASSPGRDTSYEQYF
TRBV30,TRBJ1-5,.,.,TGTGCCTGGAGTGCAGGGGTTGGCAATCAGCCCCAGCATTTT,CAWSAGVGNQPQHF
TRBV15,TRBJ2-7,.,TRBD1,TGTGCCACCAGCGGAACCGGGACAGGGTCCCACGAGCAGTACTTC,CATSGTGTGSHEQYF
TRBV11-2,TRBJ2-5,.,.,TGTGCCAGCAGACACTCAGGCCAAGAGACCCAGTACTTC,CASRHSGQETQYF
TRBV30,TRBJ1-5,.,.,TGTGCCTGGAGTGTAATATCTCCCGAAGCGGGGCCTCAATATATTTTT,CAWSVISPEAGPQYIF
TRBV6-1,TRBJ1-1,.,.,TGTGCCAGCAGTGAAACTGGGCTGCCTGCCACTGAAGCTTTCTTT,CASSETGLPATEAFF
TRBV5-6,TRBJ1-6,.,.,TGTGCCAGCAGCTTGGGAAGACTGGGGGGAGTCTTCAATTCACCCCTCCACTTT,CASSLGRLGGVFNSPLHF
TRBV15,TRBJ2-6,many,.,TGTGCCACCAGCAGGGACATTAGCTCTGGGGCCAACGTCCTGACTTTC,CATSRDISSGANVLTF
TRBV9,TRBJ2-1,.,TRBD1,TGTGCCAGCAGCTTATGGACAGGGGTGGGTGAGCAGTTCTTC,CASSLWTGVGEQFF
TRBV12-5,TRBJ1-1,.,.,TGTGCTAGTGGTTTCGGGGGAGGCACTGAAGCTTTCTTT,CASGFGGGTEAFF
TRBV5-6,TRBJ2-3,.,.,TGTGCCAGCAGCTTGACCACAGTCTCGACAGATACGCAGTATTTT,CASSLTTVSTDTQYF
TRBV11-2,TRBJ2-7,once,.,TGTGCCAGCAGCTTAGATTACGGGACAATACCATCCTACGAGCAGTACTTC,CASSLDYGTIPSYEQYF
TRBV4-3,TRBJ2-3,few,.,TGCGCCAGCAGCTCAAGTGGGGGGGCAGCAGATACGCAGTATTTT,CASSSSGGAADTQYF
TRBV29-1,TRBJ2-5,.,TRBD2,TGCAGCCGGGGGGGACCGGGGGAGACCCAGTACTTC,CSRGGPGETQYF
TRBV28,TRBJ2-7,.,.,TGTGCCAGCCGGGACAACTCCTACGAGCAGTACTTC,CASRDNSYEQYF
TRBV28,TRBJ2-7,.,TRBD2,TGTGCCAGCAGTTCCGGACTAGATTGGGCCGAGCAGTACTTC,CASSSGLDWAEQYF
TRBV27,TRBJ2-3,.,TRBD2,TGTGCCAGCAGTTTAAGGCGGGGGAACACAGATACGCAGTATTTT,CASSLRRGNTDTQYF
TRBV4-2,TRBJ1-6,.,TRBD1,TGTGCCAGCAGCCAAGATTTTAGGAGGGACAGCCGCTCACCCCTCCACTTT,CASSQDFRRDSRSPLHF
TRBV27,TRBJ2-7,.,.,TGTGCCAGCAGTCACGCAGGGCTCTCCTACGAGCAGTACTTC,CASSHAGLSYEQYF
TRBV5-1,TRBJ2-7,.,TRBD2,TGCGCCAGCAGGGGAGGGTCCTACGAGCAGTACTTC,CASRGGSYEQYF
TRBV2,TRBJ1-1,.,.,TGTGCCAGCAGCCTTAGACAGTACACCCCGAACACTGAAGCTTTCTTT,CASSLRQYTPNTEAFF
TRBV10-1,TRBJ1-1,.,.,TGCGCCAGCAGTAACGTTCTTACCGGGAGCGCTTTCTTT,CASSNVLTGSAFF
TRBV6-1,TRBJ1-1,once,.,TGTGCCAGCAACCAGGGTGAGTCCTCTGAAGCTTTCTTT,CASNQGESSEAFF
TRBV7-9,TRBJ2-2,.,.,TGTGCCAGCAACGGGGACACCGGGGAGCTGTTTTTT,CASNGDTGELFF
TRBV7-2,TRBJ2-7,.,TRBD2,TGTGCCAGCAGCGAATTGGGACTAGCGGGGGGGTACGAGCAGTACTTC,CASSELGLAGGYEQYF
TRBV6-5,TRBJ2-5,.,TRBD2,TGTGCCAGTGGACTAGCGGCGTGGGAGACCCAGTACTTC,CASGLAAWETQYF
TRBV5-5,TRBJ2-5,.,TRBD1,TGTGCCAGCAGACCCCGGGACAGGGGGCCCTATCAAGAGACCCAGTACTTC,CASRPRDRGPYQETQYF
TRBV7-9,TRBJ1-1,.,.,TGTGCCAGCAGCTTAATTCGGCCAGGGAGGGGTATGACTGAAGCTTTCTTT,CASSLIRPGRGMTEAFF
TRBV6-1,TRBJ2-1,.,TRBD2,TGTGCCAGCAGTGAGGAGACTAGCTTTAGTGAGCAGTTCTTC,CASSEETSFSEQFF
TRBV30,TRBJ1-1,.,TRBD1,TGTGCCTGGAGTGCCCCGGGACAGGCGAACACTGAAGCTTTCTTT,CAWSAPGQANTEAFF
TRBV28,TRBJ1-6,.,TRBD1,TGTGCCAGCAGTTTAACCCGACAGGGTAACTCACCCCTCCACTTT,CASSLTRQGNSPLHF
TRBV5-6,TRBJ2-2,.,.,TGTGCCAGCAGCTTAGAACTAGGGCCGGCCGGGGAGCTGTTTTTT,CASSLELGPAGELFF
TRBV2,TRBJ1-5,medium-sized,TRBD1,TGTGCCAGCAGTGAGGAGAGGGGGCTATATCAGCCCCAGCATTTT,CASSEERGLYQPQHF
TRBV23-1,TRBJ1-5,.,TRBD1,TGCGCCAGCAGTCGGGCGGGACAGGGGATTAGCAATCAGCCCCAGCATTTT,CASSRAGQGISNQPQHF
TRBV7-2,TRBJ1-6,.,TRBD1,TGTGCCAGCAGCTTAGCGTCAGGGGGCGATTCACCCCTCCACTTT,CASSLASGGDSPLHF
TRBV30,TRBJ1-2,.,.,TGTGCCTGGAGAGGGGCGGGAAGCTATGGCTACACCTTC,CAWRGAGSYGYTF
TRBV5-1,TRBJ1-1,.,.,TGCGCCAGCAGCTTCGCGGTTGTGAACACTGAAGCTTTCTTT,CASSFAVVNTEAFF
TRBV5-4,TRBJ2-5,.,.,TGTGCCAGCAGCTTGGACAGTGAAGAGACCCAGTACTTC,CASSLDSEETQYF
TRBV11-1,TRBJ2-5,.,.,TGTGCCAGCAGCTTATACCTACAAGAGACCCAGTACTTC,CASSLYLQETQYF
TRBV4-3,TRBJ1-4,.,.,TGCGCCAGCAGCCAAGATAGCTATTTTAATGAAAAACTGTTTTTT,CASSQDSYFNEKLFF